This T cell receptor (beta chain) was sequenced in a study of blood T cells in healthy people across ages. PCR was performed a second time for about 7 to 12 cycles using a sample-barcoded 5' primer and a J-beta primer mix. From the 5' RACE reads, TCRdb called clonotypes with MiXCR, one entry per CDR3 protein. The data show 1.5 million or so distinct CDR3 sequences, approximately 39% seen once. This clonotype has more than one count but fewer than ten. CDR1 is MNHEY and CDR2 is SVGAGI in the germline V gene. This CDR3 spans 15 amino acids. The V and J ends lost 0 bases and 4 bases respectively, with 12 bases between them.

The sequencing input was blood. The chain links TRBV6-5 to TRBJ1-2, with TRBD1 as a possible D gene (6 bases). The sequence was collected from a woman in her late teens or twenties in good health. The CDR3 bases are TGTGCCAGCAGTTACTCAGGGCAGGGGCTCTATGGCTACACCTTC. This codes for CASSYSGQGLYGYTF.